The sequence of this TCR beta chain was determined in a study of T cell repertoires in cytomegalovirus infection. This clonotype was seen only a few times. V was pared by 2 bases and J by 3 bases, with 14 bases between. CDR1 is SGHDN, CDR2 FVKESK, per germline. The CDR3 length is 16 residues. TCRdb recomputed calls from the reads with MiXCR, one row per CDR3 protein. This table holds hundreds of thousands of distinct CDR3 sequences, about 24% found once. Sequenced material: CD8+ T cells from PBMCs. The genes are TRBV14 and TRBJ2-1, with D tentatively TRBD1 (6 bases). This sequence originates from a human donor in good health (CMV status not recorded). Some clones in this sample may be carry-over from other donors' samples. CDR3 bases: TGTGCCAGCAGCCAAATTTTGGGGGCCTTCTACAATGAGCAGTTCTTC. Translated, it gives CASSQILGAFYNEQFF.